The 2 T cell receptor beta chains reported below all come from one sample, sequenced in a study of a mutant IDH1 vaccine in newly diagnosed glioma. The method was immunoSEQ multiplex PCR; TCRdb's version includes in-frame clones alone and lacks a portion of them. The table lists about 46,000 clones, approximately 84% of them singletons. No antigen has been identified for these receptors. Stated time point: week 47, end of study. The investigators gave 300 ug of mutant IDH1 20-mer peptide in each vaccine dose, together with topical imiquimod. Sample: PBMCs, taken from a glioma patient whose treatment included an IDH1 peptide vaccine. The receptors come from a woman aged 25 to 39 with glioma. Some clones in this sample may be carry-over from other donors' samples.

This clone was found a few times. V gene TRBV6-6 combines with J gene TRBJ1-5; perhaps TRBD1 as D (6 bases). The CDR3 has 15 residues. Germline values: CDR1 MNHNY, CDR2 SVGAGI (reference sequence). Trimming removed 2 bases at V and 4 bases at J, with 12 bases between. DNA of the CDR3: TGTGCCAGCAGTTACCTAACAGGGTCAAATCAGCCCCAGCATTTT. This gives the protein CASSYLTGSNQPQHF.

DNA of the CDR3: TGCGCCAGCGGTGGAAACACCATATATTTT. Its translation: CASGGNTIYF. The rearrangement uses TRBV4-1 and TRBJ1-3, with D unresolved. In germline, CDR1 is MGHRA, CDR2 YSYEKL. V lost 8 bases and J 3 bases, leaving 2 bases between the germline ends. CDR3 length: 10 amino acids.